This TCR beta chain was sequenced for a study of T cell responses to AZD1222 COVID-19 vaccine. The V end lost 0 bases, the J end lost 0 bases, and 9 bases lay between the germline ends. The germline V gene encodes CDR1 ENHRY and CDR2 SYGVKD. The CDR3 has 15 amino acids. The table came from immunoSEQ multiplex PCR; TCRdb's copy has only in-frame clones and leaves some out. Of about 42,000 clones listed, about 91% were seen once; the top ten hold 20% to 30%. V gene TRBV10-3 combines with J gene TRBJ2-7; D is unclear. The receptor's source is an adult who received the AZD1222 COVID-19 vaccine. The specimen comprised peripheral blood, sampled 28 days after the second AZD1222 dose. The CDR3 bases are TGTGCCATCAGTGAGTCTCGTGGGAACTCCTACGAGCAGTACTTC. Residues: CAISESRGNSYEQYF.